This T cell receptor beta chain was captured in a study of cytomegalovirus exposure and HLA in healthy donors. Broader study findings: V- and J-gene trimming of TCR beta was linked (in a later analysis) to a missense DCLRE1C variant. TCR beta V segments were, for the most part, productive about 87% or about 30% of the time in an earlier analysis. As a later analysis showed, several of the most significant clusters appeared to be linked to common viral pathogens.

This clone was detected only a few times. Its specificity is not known. PCR amplification relied on 60 Vbeta primers (plus 13 Jbeta primers). Generated by immunoSEQ multiplex PCR, the TCRdb table keeps only in-frame clones and is missing some. The data contain under 200,000 clones, 80% to 90% of them singletons. Germline loops: CDR1 MNHNS, CDR2 SASEGT. The CDR3 runs 14 residues. Germline trimming cut 7 bases from V and 3 bases from J; bases unmatched to any gene: 5. V is TRBV6-1 and J is TRBJ2-2; 7 bases map to TRBD1. The material sequenced was PBMCs. The source of this sequence is a woman aged 18-30 years in good health and CMV-seronegative. Here the CDR3 reads CASNTGADTGELFF. DNA for the CDR3: TGTGCCAGCAACACAGGGGCGGACACCGGGGAGCTGTTTTTT.